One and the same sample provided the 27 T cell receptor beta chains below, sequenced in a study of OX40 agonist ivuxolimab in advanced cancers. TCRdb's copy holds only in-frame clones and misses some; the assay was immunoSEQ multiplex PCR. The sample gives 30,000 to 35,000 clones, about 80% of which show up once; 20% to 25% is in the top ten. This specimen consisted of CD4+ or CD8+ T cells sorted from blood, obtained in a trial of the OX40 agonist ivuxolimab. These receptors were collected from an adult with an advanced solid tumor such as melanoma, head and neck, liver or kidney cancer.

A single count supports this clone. CDR3 amino acids: CASSPGSNQPQHF. The CDR3 DNA reads TGCGCCAGCAGTCCAGGGTCAAATCAGCCCCAGCATTTT. V is TRBV5-1 and J is TRBJ1-5; tentative D call: TRBD1 (5 bases). The CDR3 is 13 residues long. V was cut by 5 bases and J by 4 bases, with 10 bases left in between. Germline CDR1 SGHRS, CDR2 YFSETQ.

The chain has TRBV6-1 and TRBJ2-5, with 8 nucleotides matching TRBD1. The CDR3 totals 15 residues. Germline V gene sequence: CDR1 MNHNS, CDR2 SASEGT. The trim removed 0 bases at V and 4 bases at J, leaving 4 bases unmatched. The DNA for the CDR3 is TGTGCCAGCAGTGAAGCCAGGGGGCGCGGAGAGACCCAGTACTTC. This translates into CASSEARGRGETQYF.

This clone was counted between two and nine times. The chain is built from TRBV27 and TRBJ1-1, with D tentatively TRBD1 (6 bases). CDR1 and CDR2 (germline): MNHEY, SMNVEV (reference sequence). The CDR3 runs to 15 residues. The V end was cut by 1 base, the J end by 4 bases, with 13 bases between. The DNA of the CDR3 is TGTGCCAGCAGTTTATGGTCAGGGGTGGGCACTGAAGCTTTCTTT. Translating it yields CASSLWSGVGTEAFF.

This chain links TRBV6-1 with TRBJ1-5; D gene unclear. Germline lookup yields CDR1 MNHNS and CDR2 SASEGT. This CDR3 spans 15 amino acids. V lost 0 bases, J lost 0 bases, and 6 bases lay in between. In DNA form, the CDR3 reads TGTGCCAGCAGTGAAGCTCTATATAGCAATCAGCCCCAGCATTTT. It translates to CASSEALYSNQPQHF.

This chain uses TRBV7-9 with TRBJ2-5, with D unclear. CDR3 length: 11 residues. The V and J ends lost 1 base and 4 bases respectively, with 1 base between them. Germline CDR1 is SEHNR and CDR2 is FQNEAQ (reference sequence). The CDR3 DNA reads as TGTGCCAGCAGCTTAGTAGAGACCCAGTACTTC. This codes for CASSLVETQYF.

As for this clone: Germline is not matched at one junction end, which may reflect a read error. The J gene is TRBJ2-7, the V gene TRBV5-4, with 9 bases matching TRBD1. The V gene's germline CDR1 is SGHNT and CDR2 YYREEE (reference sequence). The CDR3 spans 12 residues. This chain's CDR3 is CASSSSGGQGSF. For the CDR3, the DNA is TGTGCCAGCAGCTCCTCGGGGGGACAGGGTTCTTTC.

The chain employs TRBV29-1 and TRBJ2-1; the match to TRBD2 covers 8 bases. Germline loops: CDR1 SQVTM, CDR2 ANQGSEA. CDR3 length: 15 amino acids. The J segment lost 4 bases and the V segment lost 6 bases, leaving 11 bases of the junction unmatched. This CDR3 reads CSVPGASGPYNEQFF. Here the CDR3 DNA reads TGCAGCGTCCCCGGGGCTAGCGGGCCGTACAATGAGCAGTTCTTC.

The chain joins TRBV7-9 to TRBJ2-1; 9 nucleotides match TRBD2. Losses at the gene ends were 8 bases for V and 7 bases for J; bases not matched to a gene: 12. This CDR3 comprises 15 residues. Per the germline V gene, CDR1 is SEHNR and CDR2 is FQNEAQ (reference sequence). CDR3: CASSLGSGGINEQFF. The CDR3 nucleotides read TGTGCCAGCTCTCTCGGTAGCGGGGGAATTAATGAGCAGTTCTTC.

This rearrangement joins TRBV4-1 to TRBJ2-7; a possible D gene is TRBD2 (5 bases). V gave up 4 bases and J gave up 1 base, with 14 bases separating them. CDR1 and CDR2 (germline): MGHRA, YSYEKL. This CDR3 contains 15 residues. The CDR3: CASSLRAVISYEQYF. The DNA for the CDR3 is TGCGCCAGCAGCCTGCGGGCAGTAATTTCCTACGAGCAGTACTTC.

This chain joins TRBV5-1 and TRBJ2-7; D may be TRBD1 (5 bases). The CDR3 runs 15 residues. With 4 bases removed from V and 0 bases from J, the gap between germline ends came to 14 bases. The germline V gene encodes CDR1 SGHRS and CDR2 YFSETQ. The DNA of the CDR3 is TGCGCCAGCAGCAGAGCCCCAGACAGCTCCTACGAGCAGTACTTC. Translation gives CASSRAPDSSYEQYF.

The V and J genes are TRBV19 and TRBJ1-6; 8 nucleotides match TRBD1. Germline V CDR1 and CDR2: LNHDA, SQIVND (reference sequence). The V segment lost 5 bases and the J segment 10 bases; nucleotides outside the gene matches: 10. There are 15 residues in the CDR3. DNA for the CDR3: TGTGCCAGTAGTTCCTCCGGGACAGGAGGATCACCCCTCCACTTT. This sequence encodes CASSSSGTGGSPLHF.

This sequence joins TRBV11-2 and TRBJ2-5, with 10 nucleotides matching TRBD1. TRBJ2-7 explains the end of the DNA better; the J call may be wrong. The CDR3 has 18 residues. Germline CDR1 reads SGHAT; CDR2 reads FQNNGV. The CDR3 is CASSAARDRGRGYYEQYF. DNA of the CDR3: TGTGCCAGCAGCGCTGCTCGAGACAGGGGGCGAGGATACTACGAGCAGTACTTC.

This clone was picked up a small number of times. CDR3 protein: CATSRGDRGTGELFF. The CDR3, as DNA: TGTGCCACCAGCAGAGGGGACAGGGGTACCGGGGAGCTGTTTTTT. The chain employs TRBV15 and TRBJ2-2; TRBD1 matches 10 bases. CDR1 LNHNV and CDR2 YYDKDF come from the germline V gene (reference sequence). The trim removed 1 base at V and 5 bases at J, leaving 1 base unmatched. The CDR3 covers 15 residues.

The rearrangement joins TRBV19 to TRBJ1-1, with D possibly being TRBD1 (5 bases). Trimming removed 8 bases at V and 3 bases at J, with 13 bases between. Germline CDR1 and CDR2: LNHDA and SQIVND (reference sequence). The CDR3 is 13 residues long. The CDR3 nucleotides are TGTGCCAGTTCTTCAGGGTACTACACTGAAGCTTTCTTT. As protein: CASSSGYYTEAFF. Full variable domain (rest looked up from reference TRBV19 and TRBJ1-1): DGGITQSPKYLFRKEGQNVTLSCEQNLNHDAMYWYRQDPGQGLRLIYYSQIVNDFQKGDIAEGYSVSREKKESFPLTVTSAQKNPTAFYLCASSSGYYTEAFFGQGTRLTVV.

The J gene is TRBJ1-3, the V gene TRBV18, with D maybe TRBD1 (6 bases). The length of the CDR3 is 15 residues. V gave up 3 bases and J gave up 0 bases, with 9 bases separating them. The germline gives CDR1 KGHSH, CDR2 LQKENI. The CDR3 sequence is CASSPDRSSGNTIYF. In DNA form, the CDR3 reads TGTGCCAGCTCACCGGACAGATCCTCTGGAAACACCATATATTTT.

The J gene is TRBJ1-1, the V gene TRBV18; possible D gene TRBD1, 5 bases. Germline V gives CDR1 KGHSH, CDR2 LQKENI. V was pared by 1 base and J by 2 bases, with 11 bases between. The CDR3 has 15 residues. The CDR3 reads CASSPLTGHNTEAFF. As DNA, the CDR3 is TGTGCCAGCTCACCACTTACTGGACACAACACTGAAGCTTTCTTT.

The CDR3 loop reads CASSLEVGGNEQFF. In DNA, the CDR3 is TGCGCCAGCAGCTTGGAGGTTGGGGGGAATGAGCAGTTCTTC. V usage is TRBV5-1 and J usage is TRBJ2-1; D is perhaps TRBD2 (6 bases). The germline V and J ends were trimmed by 0 bases and 7 bases, with 11 bases remaining between them. CDR3 length: 14 residues. CDR1 and CDR2 (germline): SGHRS, YFSETQ.

In DNA, the CDR3 is TGTGCCAGCCTCTCACGGGGGAGGACTCAGCCCCAGCATTTT. Translating gives CASLSRGRTQPQHF. This chain links TRBV6-1 with TRBJ1-5, with TRBD1 as a possible D gene (5 bases). V lost 8 bases and J lost 6, with 17 bases in between. Looked up from germline, CDR1 is MNHNS and CDR2 is SASEGT. The CDR3 loop spans 14 amino acids.

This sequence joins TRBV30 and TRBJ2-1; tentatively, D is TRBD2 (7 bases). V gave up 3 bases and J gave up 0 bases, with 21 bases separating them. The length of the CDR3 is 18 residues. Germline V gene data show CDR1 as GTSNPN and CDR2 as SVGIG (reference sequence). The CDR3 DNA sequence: TGTGCCTGGAGCCGAGGAGGGGGGGCATCAGTCTCCTACAATGAGCAGTTCTTC. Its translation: CAWSRGGGASVSYNEQFF.

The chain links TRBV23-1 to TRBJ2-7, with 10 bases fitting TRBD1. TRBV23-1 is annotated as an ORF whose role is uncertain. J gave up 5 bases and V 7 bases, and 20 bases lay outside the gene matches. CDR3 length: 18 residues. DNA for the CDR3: TGCGCCAGCACTCCAATTAGCTTTAAAAGGGACAGGGGACACGAGCAGTACTTC. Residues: CASTPISFKRDRGHEQYF.

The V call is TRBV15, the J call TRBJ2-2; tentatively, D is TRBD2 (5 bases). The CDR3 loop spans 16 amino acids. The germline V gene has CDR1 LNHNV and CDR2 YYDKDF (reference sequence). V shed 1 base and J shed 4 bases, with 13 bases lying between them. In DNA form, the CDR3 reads TGTGCCACCAGCAGAGCTCCGGGGTTTACCACCGGGGAGCTGTTTTTT. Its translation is CATSRAPGFTTGELFF.

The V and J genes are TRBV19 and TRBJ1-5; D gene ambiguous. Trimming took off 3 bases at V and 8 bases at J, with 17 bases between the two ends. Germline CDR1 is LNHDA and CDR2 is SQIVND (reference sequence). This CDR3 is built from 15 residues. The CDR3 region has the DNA TGTGCCAGTAGTATGATGGTTGCAGTTGCGAAGCCCCAGCATTTT. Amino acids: CASSMMVAVAKPQHF.

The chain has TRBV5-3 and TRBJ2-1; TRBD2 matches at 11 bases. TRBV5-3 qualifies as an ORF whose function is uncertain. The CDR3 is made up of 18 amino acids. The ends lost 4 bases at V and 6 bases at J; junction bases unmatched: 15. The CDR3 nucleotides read TGTGCCAGAAGCCCTAGATCCGGGACTAGCGGTGAAACCAATGAGCAGTTCTTC. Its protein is CARSPRSGTSGETNEQFF.

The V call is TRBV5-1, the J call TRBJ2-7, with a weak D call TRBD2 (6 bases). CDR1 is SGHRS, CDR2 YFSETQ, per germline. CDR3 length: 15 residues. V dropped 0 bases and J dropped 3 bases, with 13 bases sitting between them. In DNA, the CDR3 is TGCGCCAGCAGCTTGGAGGCAGGAGGGTACTACGAGCAGTACTTC. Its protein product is CASSLEAGGYYEQYF.

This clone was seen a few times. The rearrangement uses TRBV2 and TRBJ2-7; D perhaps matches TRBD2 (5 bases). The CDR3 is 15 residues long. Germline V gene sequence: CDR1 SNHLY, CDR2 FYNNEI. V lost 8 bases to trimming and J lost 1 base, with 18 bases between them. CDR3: CASCRTLILSYEQYF. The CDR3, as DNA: TGTGCCAGCTGTAGGACTCTAATTCTGTCCTACGAGCAGTACTTC.

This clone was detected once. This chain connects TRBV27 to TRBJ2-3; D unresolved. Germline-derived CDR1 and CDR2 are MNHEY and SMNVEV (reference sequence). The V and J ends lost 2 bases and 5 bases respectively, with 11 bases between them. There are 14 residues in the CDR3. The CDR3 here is CASSLARRVDTQYF. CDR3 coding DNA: TGTGCCAGCAGTTTAGCACGTCGGGTAGATACGCAGTATTTT.

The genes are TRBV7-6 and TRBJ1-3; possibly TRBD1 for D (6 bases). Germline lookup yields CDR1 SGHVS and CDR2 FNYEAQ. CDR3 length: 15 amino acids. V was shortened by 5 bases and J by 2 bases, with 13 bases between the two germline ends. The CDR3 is CASSLMTGPGNTIYF. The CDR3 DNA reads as TGTGCCAGCAGCCTGATGACAGGCCCTGGAAACACCATATATTTT. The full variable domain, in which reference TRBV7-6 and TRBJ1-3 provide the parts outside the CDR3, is GAGVSQSPRYKVTKRGQDVALRCDPISGHVSLYWYRQALGQGPEFLTYFNYEAQQDKSGLPNDRFSAERPEGSISTLTIQRTEQRDSAMYRCASSLMTGPGNTIYFGEGSWLTVV.